This TCR beta chain came from a study of blood T cell repertoires in COVID-19. Study-level information: T cells, B-cell-depleted T cells, or PBMCs provided the cDNA or gDNA that served as material.

The assay was immunoSEQ multiplex PCR, and TCRdb's table has in-frame clones only and misses some. This table holds some 140,000 clones, under 85% found once. The CDR3 runs 14 residues. With 6 bases removed from V and 4 bases from J, the gap between germline ends came to 15 bases. Germline V gene lookup returns CDR1 LNHDA and CDR2 SQIVND (reference sequence). Sequencing input: peripheral blood. The source is a man aged 60 to 69 with COVID-19, enrolled during active disease. The chain carries TRBV19 and TRBJ1-2; D unclear. The CDR3 coding sequence is TGTGCCAGTAGCTCCCAGCCAGGAACCTATGGCTACACCTTC. Its translation: CASSSQPGTYGYTF.